Described below is a single T cell receptor (beta chain) sequence and its context. The germline V gene has CDR1 SGDLS and CDR2 YYNGEE. CDR3 length: 14 residues. Unmatched junction bases numbered 13, after V lost 6 bases and J lost 8 bases. These data originate in a study of blood T cells in healthy people across ages. The second PCR ran about 6 to 11 cycles with a sample-barcoded 5' primer and J-beta primers. TCRdb re-derived calls from the 5' RACE reads in MiXCR, one entry per CDR3 protein. The data hold about 1 million distinct CDR3 sequences, with 20% to 25% observed a single time. The same sample was also studied in work on T cells of mothers and their children. That report notes: Using the M1S primer, the second PCR added sample barcodes along with 2-4 random nucleotides.

Sample: blood. The source of this sequence is a girl aged 2-10 years in good health. This chain connects TRBV9 to TRBJ1-2; 7 bases align to TRBD1. CDR3 sequence reads: CASTVGDRGSGYTF. The CDR3 DNA reads TGTGCCAGCACCGTGGGGGACAGAGGGTCGGGCTACACCTTC.